This T cell receptor beta chain was captured in a study of T cell clonality in common variable immunodeficiency. Losses at the gene ends were 5 bases for V and 8 bases for J; bases not matched to a gene: 5. The CDR3 length is 12 residues. The germline V gene encodes CDR1 GTSNPN and CDR2 SVGIG (reference sequence). Sequencing used immunoSEQ multiplex PCR; TCRdb keeps in-frame clones, though not all of them. The data show approximately 35,000 clones, with none appearing a single time. Study results and caveats: In common variable immunodeficiency, TCR beta chains reportedly carried fewer deletions and N-nucleotide insertions.

This clone was seen a handful of times. The target antigen is unknown. The CDR3 end falls 3 residues outside the read, so it is completed with the germline J gene. The receptor comes from a human donor with common variable immunodeficiency. Sequencing used peripheral blood mononuclear cells. The gene calls are TRBV30 and TRBJ1-4; 7 nucleotides agree with TRBD1. Here the CDR3 reads CAWHRGQEKLFF. CDR3 bases read: TGTGCCTGGCACAGGGGCCAGGAAAAA.